This T cell receptor beta chain is from a study of OX40 agonist ivuxolimab in advanced cancers. Study summary: Treatment received earlier with anti-PD-1, anti-PD-L1 or anti-CTLA-4 agents was allowed, and over 35% had some. Study-wide results and limits: Which antigen the expanded peripheral T cells recognized is unknown.

The sampling schedule covered blood at baseline, cycle 4 day 1, and cycle 7 day 1. The V end lost 7 bases, the J end lost 10 bases, and 14 bases lay between the germline ends. Germline CDR1 and CDR2: DFQATT and SNEGSKA (reference sequence). The CDR3 is made up of 11 amino acids. In regard to this clone: Its antigen is not identified.

Profiled with immunoSEQ multiplex PCR; TCRdb holds only in-frame clones, not every one. The repertoire has approximately 70,000 clones, about 83% of them found once; the top ten carry less than 8%. The J gene is TRBJ2-1, the V gene TRBV20-1; TRBD2 might be the D (6 bases). The clonotype comes from an adult with an advanced solid tumor such as melanoma, head and neck, liver or kidney cancer. The sample was CD4+ or CD8+ T cells sorted from blood, taken in a trial of the OX40 agonist ivuxolimab. The DNA for the CDR3 is TGCAGTGTCCTGGGACTTCAGGAGCAGTTCTTC. Translating gives CSVLGLQEQFF.